This T cell receptor (beta chain) was sequenced during a study of T cell responses to AZD1222 COVID-19 vaccine. Study-level findings and limits: The sample set comprised mostly white British donors with more females, and clonal diversity was possibly underestimated. Among spike-specific TCRs, nearly half reportedly target unmutated variant regions. An increase in Spike-specific TCR breadth and depth was observed after two AZD1222 doses.

About this clone: Its matching antigen is unknown.

Assay used: immunoSEQ multiplex PCR; TCRdb lists only in-frame clones, some missing. The data contain some 100,000 clones, roughly 87% of them seen just once; the ten biggest clones take up 15% to 20%. The CDR3 extends over 16 amino acids. Per germline, CDR1 GTSNPN and CDR2 SVGIG (reference sequence). V shed 1 base and J shed 4 bases, with 14 bases lying between them. The TCR was taken from an adult in good health. Sequenced here: peripheral blood, sampled on day 0 of AZD1222 vaccination. The J gene is TRBJ1-6, the V gene TRBV30; D is unclear. The CDR3 reads CAWSADHRIYNSPLHF. The CDR3 DNA is TGTGCCTGGAGTGCGGATCATAGGATTTATAATTCACCCCTCCACTTT.